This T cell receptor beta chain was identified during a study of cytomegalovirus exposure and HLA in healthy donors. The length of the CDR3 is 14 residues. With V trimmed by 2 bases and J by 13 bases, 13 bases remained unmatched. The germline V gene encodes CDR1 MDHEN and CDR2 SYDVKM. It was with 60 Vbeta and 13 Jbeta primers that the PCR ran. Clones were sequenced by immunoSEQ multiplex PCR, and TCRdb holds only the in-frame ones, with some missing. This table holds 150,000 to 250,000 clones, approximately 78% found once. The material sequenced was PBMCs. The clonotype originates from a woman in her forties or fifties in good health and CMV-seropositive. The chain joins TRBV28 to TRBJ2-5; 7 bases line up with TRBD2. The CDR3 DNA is TGTGCCAGCAGTTTACAAAGCGGGGCCGGCGGAGGGTACTTC. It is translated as CASSLQSGAGGGYF.